The rows below give T cell receptor beta chains drawn from one sample of a study of T cells after yellow fever vaccination. MiXCR, applied by TCRdb to the 5' RACE reads, yields one record per CDR3 protein. The data show 510,000 or so distinct CDR3 sequences, with 19% seen just once and roughly an eighth held by the top ten. Sequences were derived from PBMCs, sampled 15 days after the yellow fever booster vaccination. Receptors originate from a young man who received the YFV17D yellow fever vaccine. Both conserved end residues are part of each CDR3. A D gene is named only where the DNA matches it firmly. Size is omitted from some rows. Given values are once, few, many or a class for expanded clones.

CDR3 DNA,CDR3 protein,clone size,V gene,J gene,D gene
TGCAGTGCTAGGGTACTAGCAGACAATGAGCAGTTCTTC,CSARVLADNEQFF,NA,TRBV20-1,TRBJ2-1,NA
TGTGCCAGCAGCTTGACCTTTAGCGGGAGCGGGGTTACGCAGTATTTT,CASSLTFSGSGVTQYF,few,TRBV5-6,TRBJ2-3,TRBD2
TGTGCCGGACGACAGGGGGAACCTGGGGCCAACGTCCTGACTTTC,CAGRQGEPGANVLTF,NA,TRBV6-2/TRBV6-3,TRBJ2-6,TRBD1
TGTGCCAGCTCACCAGGGACAGGCCCAGATACGCAGTATTTT,CASSPGTGPDTQYF,few,TRBV18,TRBJ2-3,TRBD1
TGCGCCAGCAGCCACCCGGGACAGATCTACGAGCAGTACTTC,CASSHPGQIYEQYF,few,TRBV5-1,TRBJ2-7,TRBD1
TGTGCCAGCAGTTTAACGGCTCCTAAGTTCTTC,CASSLTAPKFF,few,TRBV12-3/TRBV12-4,TRBJ2-1,NA
TGCGCCAGCACCTCTAGCGATGAGCAGTTCTTC,CASTSSDEQFF,few,TRBV5-1,TRBJ2-1,NA
TGTGCCAGCTCACCTGGTTCTGGCACTAAAAACATTCAGTACTTC,CASSPGSGTKNIQYF,NA,TRBV18,TRBJ2-4,NA
TGTGCCACCAGCAGAGATCCCAGGACCGAAGAAGCTTTCTTT,CATSRDPRTEEAFF,few,TRBV15,TRBJ1-1,NA
TGTGCCAGCAGTTCCCGGACTAGCGGACCAAATGGTTACGAGCAGTACTTC,CASSSRTSGPNGYEQYF,few,TRBV27,TRBJ2-7,TRBD2
TGCGCCAGCAGGGATCCGGGATCCTCTCGAGTCGTTACGCAGTATTTT,CASRDPGSSRVVTQYF,few,TRBV5-1,TRBJ2-3,NA
TGTGCCAGCAGTGACGGGACAGGGGGTTCCTACGAGCAGTACTTC,CASSDGTGGSYEQYF,few,TRBV6-2/TRBV6-3,TRBJ2-7,TRBD1
TGTGCCAGCAGAGATGGGACTAGCGGGAGTTTGGAGACCCAGTACTTC,CASRDGTSGSLETQYF,NA,TRBV2,TRBJ2-5,TRBD2
TGCGCCAGCGGGACGGCGGAGATACAAGAGACCCAGTACTTC,CASGTAEIQETQYF,few,TRBV5-1,TRBJ2-5,NA
TGTGCCAGCAGCCCCGGACTAGCGGGAGGGAGAGATACGCAGTATTTT,CASSPGLAGGRDTQYF,few,TRBV7-2,TRBJ2-3,TRBD2
TGCAGCGTTGGGGGGGAGGGCCTGTACGAGCAGTACTTC,CSVGGEGLYEQYF,NA,TRBV29-1,TRBJ2-7,TRBD2
TGTGCCAGCCGGGACAGGGTTTTAACTGAAGCTTTCTTT,CASRDRVLTEAFF,NA,TRBV2,TRBJ1-1,TRBD1
TGCGCCAGCAGTCGACGGGGACTAGCGGGAGGTTATGACTACGAGCAGTACTTC,CASSRRGLAGGYDYEQYF,few,TRBV5-1,TRBJ2-7,TRBD2
TGTGCCAGCAGTTACTCCTCGGGACAGGGGGTCTACGAGCAGTACTTC,CASSYSSGQGVYEQYF,few,TRBV6-5,TRBJ2-7,TRBD1
TGTGCCAGCAGTTTCAATCCGGGACAGAATAGGGAAGGCTACACCTTC,CASSFNPGQNREGYTF,few,TRBV7-2,TRBJ1-2,TRBD1
TGCGCCAGCAGCCAAGTCCTGTCGGGCGAGCAGTACTTC,CASSQVLSGEQYF,NA,TRBV4-3,TRBJ2-7,NA
TGTGCCAGCAGCCAAGCGGACGGCAGAGGTTCCTACAATGAGCAGTTCTTC,CASSQADGRGSYNEQFF,few,TRBV4-2,TRBJ2-1,NA
TGCAGTGCCCCAGATGATTACGAGCAGTACTTC,CSAPDDYEQYF,NA,TRBV20-1,TRBJ2-7,NA
TGTGCCAGCAGCCTAAAGGGGGGAGGAGAGACCCTGTACTTC,CASSLKGGGETLYF,NA,TRBV12-3/TRBV12-4,TRBJ2-5,NA
TGTGCCAGCAGTTACGGCTATGGCTACACCTTC,CASSYGYGYTF,many,TRBV6-2/TRBV6-3,TRBJ1-2,NA
TGTGCCAGCAGCACGGAGGTGAACACTGAAGCTTTCTTT,CASSTEVNTEAFF,NA,TRBV2,TRBJ1-1,NA
TGCAGTGCTCAGGACGAAGACTATGGCTACACCTTC,CSAQDEDYGYTF,NA,TRBV20-1,TRBJ1-2,NA
TGTGCCAGCAGCTTAGATGAGGGGCTCTCTAGGGCCAACGTCCTGACTTTC,CASSLDEGLSRANVLTF,NA,TRBV11-2,TRBJ2-6,NA
TGCAGCGTTGAAGGGGCTGGGGGGACCCAGTACTTC,CSVEGAGGTQYF,NA,TRBV29-1,TRBJ2-5,NA
TGTGCCAGCAGTTTATTAGATAAGCAGTACTTC,CASSLLDKQYF,once,TRBV27,TRBJ2-7,NA
TGCAGTGCTAGTTACACAGATACGCAGTATTTT,CSASYTDTQYF,NA,TRBV20-1,TRBJ2-3,NA
TGTGCCAGCAGCTTTGTATCGAGCCAAGAGACCCAGTACTTC,CASSFVSSQETQYF,NA,TRBV7-8,TRBJ2-5,NA
TGTGCCAGCAGCTCGGACGATTCACCCCTCCACTTT,CASSSDDSPLHF,few,TRBV7-9,TRBJ1-6,NA
TGTGCCAGCAGCCCTCCAGGGGCCGAGCAGTACTTC,CASSPPGAEQYF,NA,TRBV6-5,TRBJ2-7,NA
TGCGCCAGCAGCTTGGGAGGGAGTGGGGACGAGCAGTACTTC,CASSLGGSGDEQYF,few,TRBV5-1,TRBJ2-7,NA
TGTGCCAGCAGAAGGACAGGGGGATCACCCCTCCACTTT,CASRRTGGSPLHF,NA,TRBV6-1,TRBJ1-6,TRBD1
TGCAGTGCTGACCTTCGACAGGGGGTTACGAACGAGCAGTACTTC,CSADLRQGVTNEQYF,few,TRBV20-1,TRBJ2-7,TRBD1
TGTGCCATCAGTGTAGGAGGGTGGACTAGCGGGAGTTTATTGGAGACCCAGTACTTC,CAISVGGWTSGSLLETQYF,NA,TRBV10-3,TRBJ2-5,TRBD2
TGTGCCAGCATGAAGGCAGAGAACACCGGGGAGCTGTTTTTT,CASMKAENTGELFF,few,TRBV2,TRBJ2-2,NA